This T cell receptor beta chain was sequenced in a study of blood T cell repertoires in COVID-19. At the level of the study: Nucleic acid was either cDNA or gDNA, and it came from T cells, B-cell-depleted T cells, or PBMCs.

TCRdb keeps only in-frame clones here, not all; method: immunoSEQ multiplex PCR. There are roughly 75,000 clones in the sample; 90% occur only once, and 6.5% to 8.5% lies in the top ten. This clone has only one observation. The sample taken for sequencing was peripheral blood. This sequence originates from a human donor in a cohort sampled during active COVID-19.

The CDR3, as DNA: TGCGCCAGCAGCCCCGGGACAACGCCCTACAATGAGCAGTTCTTC. This codes for CASSPGTTPYNEQFF. This rearrangement joins TRBV5-1 to TRBJ2-1; tentative D call: TRBD1 (6 bases). This CDR3 has 15 amino acids. Trimming cost V 4 bases and J 2 bases, with 13 bases left between them. The germline gives CDR1 SGHRS, CDR2 YFSETQ.